Listed below are T cell receptor beta chains from one sample, sequenced in a study of cytomegalovirus exposure and HLA in healthy donors. TCRdb's copy holds only in-frame clones and misses some; the assay was immunoSEQ multiplex PCR. The sample includes 150,000 to 180,000 clones, roughly 80% seen only once; the top ten take over 6%. Sequencing was performed on PBMCs. These receptors were collected from a man aged 30 to 39 in good health and CMV-seropositive. Each CDR3 is given with its conserved first and last residue.

v_gene	j_gene	CDR3aa
TRBV5-5	TRBJ2-1	CASSLGGGAYNEQFF
TRBV27	TRBJ1-2	CASSLSGDRSNYGYTF
TRBV5-1	TRBJ1-6	CASRPAGTRGSPLHF
TRBV9	TRBJ2-2	CASSVDSSSGVDTGELFF
TRBV5-6	TRBJ2-5	CASFLDRGVQETQYF
TRBV7-9	TRBJ2-3	CASSPRGGGRATDTQYF
TRBV4-1	TRBJ2-7	CASSQEGRGSIEQYF
TRBV10-2	TRBJ2-2	CASSPLSGTEISLNTGELFF
TRBV11-1	TRBJ2-5	CASSFSSSGGETQYF
TRBV10-3	TRBJ2-3	CAISELGPYTDTQYF